This T cell receptor (beta chain) was identified in a study of T cells after yellow fever vaccination. Study findings and constraints: Most clones from primary vaccination resurfaced after the booster (around 97% CD4, over 75% CD8). FACS-sorted repertoires might harbor abundant contaminating clonotypes from the bulk population. The secondary response showed a weaker magnitude and a faster peak, day 5 versus 15.

This clonotype was seen at least ten times. The antigen is not known. Conversion of TCR transcripts into cDNA relied on 5'RACE template switching, which added a universal primer site and UMIs. One entry per CDR3 protein, called by TCRdb with MiXCR from the 5' RACE reads. Altogether tens of thousands of distinct CDR3 sequences are present, around 6.9% being singletons, with the ten largest covering about 32%. This CDR3 contains 16 residues. The germline gives CDR1 SGHAT, CDR2 FQNNGV. V lost 5 bases to trimming and J lost 1 base, with 16 bases between them. The rearrangement joins TRBV11-2 to TRBJ2-3, with D perhaps TRBD1 (5 bases). The sequencing here drew on CD8+ T cells sorted from PBMCs, taken 5 to 6 days after the first yellow fever vaccination. The source is a man aged 18-30 years who received the YFV17D yellow fever vaccine. As DNA, the CDR3 is TGTGCCAGCAGCCCGAGACAGCCCCGGCGCACAGATACGCAGTATTTT. Its translation is CASSPRQPRRTDTQYF.